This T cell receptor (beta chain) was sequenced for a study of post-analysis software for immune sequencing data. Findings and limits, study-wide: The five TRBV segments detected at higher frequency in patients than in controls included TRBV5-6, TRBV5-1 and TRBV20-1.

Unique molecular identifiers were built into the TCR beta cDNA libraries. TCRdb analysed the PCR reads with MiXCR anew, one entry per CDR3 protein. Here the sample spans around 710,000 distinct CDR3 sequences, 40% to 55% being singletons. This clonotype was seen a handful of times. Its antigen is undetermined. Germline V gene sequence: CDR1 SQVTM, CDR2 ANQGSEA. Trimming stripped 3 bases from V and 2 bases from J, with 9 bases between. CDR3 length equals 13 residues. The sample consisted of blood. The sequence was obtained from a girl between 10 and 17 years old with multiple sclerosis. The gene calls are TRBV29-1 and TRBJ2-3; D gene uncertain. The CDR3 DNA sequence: TGCAGCGTTGAGAGGTCGCTCACAGATACGCAGTATTTT. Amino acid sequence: CSVERSLTDTQYF.